A single sample is the source of the 23 T cell receptor beta chains below, sequenced in a study of cytomegalovirus exposure and HLA in healthy donors. With 60 Vbeta and 13 Jbeta primers, the PCR was carried out. Clones were sequenced by immunoSEQ multiplex PCR, and TCRdb holds only the in-frame ones, with some missing. Of about 120,000 clones listed, over 15% are singletons. Sequences were obtained from PBMCs. The receptors shown here come from a woman aged 18-29 years in good health and CMV-seronegative.

The chain recombines TRBV6-1 with TRBJ1-5; D unclear. Germline assignment: CDR1 MNHNS and CDR2 SASEGT. The CDR3 runs to 16 residues. Trimming took off 4 bases at V and 0 bases at J, with 13 bases between the two ends. The CDR3 nucleotides are TGTGCCAGCAGTGCCTCGACACCGTATAGCAATCAGCCCCAGCATTTT. Encoded protein: CASSASTPYSNQPQHF.

This clone was counted a few times. The rearrangement uses TRBV27 and TRBJ1-2; 8 bases fit TRBD1. The CDR3 extends over 14 amino acids. The germline V gene has CDR1 MNHEY and CDR2 SMNVEV (reference sequence). V shed 6 bases, J shed 1 base, and the junction held 4 bases outside the gene matches. As DNA, the CDR3 is TGTGCCAGCAGCGTGACAGGGGATAACTATGGCTACACCTTC. It codes for CASSVTGDNYGYTF.

The sample holds a few counts of this clone. The chain's CDR3 is CASSPSPGEKLFF. As DNA, the CDR3 is TGTGCCAGCAGTCCCAGCCCCGGGGAAAAACTGTTTTTT. The genes are TRBV28 and TRBJ1-4; no firm D call. The CDR3 has 13 residues. Per the germline V gene, CDR1 is MDHEN and CDR2 is SYDVKM. V was trimmed by 5 bases and J by 8 bases, leaving 12 bases between them.

The chain joins TRBV7-8 to TRBJ1-2; 7 nucleotides agree with TRBD1. Germline V gene sequence: CDR1 SGHVS, CDR2 FQNEAQ. There are 15 residues in the CDR3. The junction had 8 bases not matched to a gene; V was cut back by 2 bases and J by 5 bases. The CDR3 region is CASSLLLDRSYGYTF. The CDR3 DNA reads as TGTGCCAGCAGCTTACTCTTGGACAGGTCGTATGGCTACACCTTC.

This clone showed up just a few times. This chain joins TRBV2 and TRBJ2-5; 16 nucleotides align to TRBD2. Germline assignment: CDR1 SNHLY and CDR2 FYNNEI. The junction had 3 bases not matched to a gene; V was cut back by 3 bases and J by 5 bases. The CDR3 extends over 16 amino acids. The CDR3 DNA sequence: TGTGCCAGCAGTGAGGGACTAGCGGGAGGGGACGAGACCCAGTACTTC. Translation: CASSEGLAGGDETQYF.

The rearrangement uses TRBV28 and TRBJ1-2; no reliable D call. Germline V gene lookup returns CDR1 MDHEN and CDR2 SYDVKM. The CDR3 is made up of 14 amino acids. V was pared by 4 bases and J by 3 bases, with 12 bases between. Here the CDR3 reads CASSSRVGYYGYTF. DNA for the CDR3: TGTGCCAGCAGTTCCCGGGTAGGCTACTATGGCTACACCTTC.

This clone came up once. The genes are TRBV10-3 and TRBJ2-3; 7 bases align to TRBD1. The trim removed 6 bases at V and 4 bases at J, leaving 10 bases unmatched. This CDR3 spans 15 amino acids. From germline, CDR1 is ENHRY and CDR2 SYGVKD. The CDR3 spells CAISWDSKAADTQYF. CDR3 nucleotides: TGTGCCATCAGCTGGGACAGTAAAGCGGCAGATACGCAGTATTTT.

The rearrangement uses TRBV2 and TRBJ2-5, with 9 bases fitting TRBD2. Germline V lookup: CDR1 SNHLY, CDR2 FYNNEI. V dropped 5 bases and J dropped 4; count of bases not matched to a gene: 14. This CDR3 comprises 17 residues. The CDR3 is CASSRGVLAGPGETQYF. In DNA, the CDR3 is TGTGCCAGCAGTAGGGGCGTACTAGCGGGCCCTGGAGAGACCCAGTACTTC. Full variable domain (remainder filled in from reference TRBV2 and TRBJ2-5): EPEVTQTPSHQVTQMGQEVILRCVPISNHLYFYWYRQILGQKVEFLVSFYNNEISEKSEIFDDQFSVERPDGSNFTLKIRSTKLEDSAMYFCASSRGVLAGPGETQYFGPGTRLLVL.

In its sample, this clone was seen a few times. The chain links TRBV29-1 to TRBJ2-1, with 9 bases fitting TRBD2. The V and J ends lost 4 bases and 7 bases, in that order; junction bases with no gene match: 8. Germline V gene sequence: CDR1 SQVTM, CDR2 ANQGSEA. This CDR3 spans 14 amino acids. The CDR3 here is CSVVASGTLNEQFF. As DNA, the CDR3 is TGCAGCGTTGTGGCTAGCGGGACACTTAATGAGCAGTTCTTC.

This clone was recorded a few times. This chain uses TRBV6-5 with TRBJ2-1; 7 bases are a match to TRBD2. Trimming at V came to 3 bases and at J to 7 bases, leaving 6 bases not matched to a gene. Germline assignment: CDR1 MNHEY and CDR2 SVGAGI. The CDR3 has 14 residues. For the CDR3, the DNA is TGTGCCAGCAGTTATCTAAAAGCGGGAAATGAGCAGTTCTTC. Its protein product is CASSYLKAGNEQFF.

The chain has TRBV7-2 and TRBJ2-3, with D possibly matching TRBD2 (6 bases). Germline V gene lookup returns CDR1 SGHTA and CDR2 FQGNSA. Trimming took 1 base from V and 5 from J, leaving 10 bases between them. CDR3 length: 14 residues. This CDR3 reads CASSLGRDKDTQYF. For the CDR3, the DNA is TGTGCCAGCAGCTTAGGGCGGGATAAAGATACGCAGTATTTT.

V gene TRBV5-1 combines with J gene TRBJ2-5; 8 bases are a match to TRBD1. CDR1 and CDR2 from the germline V gene are SGHRS and YFSETQ. The CDR3 has 16 residues. Trimming cost V 0 bases and J 3 bases; bases outside gene matches: 7. CDR3 residues: CASSLEKTGEEETQYF. In nucleotides, the CDR3 is TGCGCCAGCAGCTTGGAAAAGACAGGGGAAGAAGAGACCCAGTACTTC.

This clone has a handful of counts. For the CDR3, the DNA is TGTGCCACTGGACTAGCGGGAGGGCCGTACACCGGGGAGCTGTTTTTT. Translating it yields CATGLAGGPYTGELFF. This chain joins TRBV10-3 and TRBJ2-2; 15 nucleotides line up with TRBD2. This CDR3 comprises 16 residues. Losses at the gene ends were 10 bases for V and 3 bases for J; bases not matched to a gene: 6. CDR1 is ENHRY and CDR2 is SYGVKD in the germline V gene.

The chain combines TRBV7-2 with TRBJ2-7; 7 bases line up with TRBD2. Germline V CDR1 and CDR2: SGHTA, FQGNSA. The length of the CDR3 is 15 residues. V lost 1 base, J lost 6 bases, and 9 bases stayed unmatched. The CDR3, as DNA: TGTGCCAGCAGCTTAGGTGGCAGGGAGGGAGGCGAGCAGTACTTC. It encodes CASSLGGREGGEQYF.

This clone was observed a few times. J is TRBJ2-2 and V is TRBV2, with 9 bases lining up with TRBD1. The CDR3 contains 13 residues. J gave up 10 bases and V 8 bases, and 8 bases lay outside the gene matches. Germline V gene sequence: CDR1 SNHLY, CDR2 FYNNEI. CDR3 bases: TGTGCCAGCCAGCCACAGGGGGCCGTGGAGCTGTTTTTT. Encoded protein: CASQPQGAVELFF.

This chain links TRBV5-1 with TRBJ2-1; 11 bases line up with TRBD2. Trimming took 2 bases from V and 0 from J; bases not matched to a gene: 1. The germline CDR1 and CDR2 sequences are SGHRS and YFSETQ. The CDR3 extends over 16 amino acids. The CDR3 DNA reads TGCGCCAGCAGCTTTACTAGCGGGAGCTCCTACAATGAGCAGTTCTTC. This sequence encodes CASSFTSGSSYNEQFF.

V gene TRBV28 combines with J gene TRBJ2-7, with a possible D match to TRBD2 (7 bases). The ends were cut back, 5 bases at V and 5 bases at J, with 16 bases in the middle. Germline lookup yields CDR1 MDHEN and CDR2 SYDVKM. The CDR3 loop spans 14 amino acids. In nucleotides, the CDR3 is TGTGCCAGCAGTCTCCCGGGGGGCGCAAACGAGCAGTACTTC. Translated: CASSLPGGANEQYF.

The rearrangement links TRBV9 to TRBJ2-1; 8 bases fit TRBD2. Germline-derived CDR1 and CDR2 are SGDLS and YYNGEE. The CDR3 length is 17 residues. Unmatched junction bases numbered 17, after V lost 3 bases and J lost 9 bases. The CDR3 coding sequence is TGTGCCAGCAGCGCCCCCTCAGACGGGAGGGCCCGAGGTGAGCAGTTCTTC. It codes for CASSAPSDGRARGEQFF. Together with reference TRBV9 and TRBJ2-1, the CDR3 gives the full variable domain: DSGVTQTPKHLITATGQRVTLRCSPRSGDLSVYWYQQSLDQGLQFLIQYYNGEERAKGNILERFSAQQFPDLHSELNLSSLELGDSALYFCASSAPSDGRARGEQFFGPGTRLTVL.

The sample holds a few counts of this clone. This chain uses TRBV4-3 with TRBJ2-7; 10 bases are shared with TRBD1. Trimming cost V 3 bases and J 2 bases; bases outside gene matches: 7. Germline V gene lookup returns CDR1 LGHNA and CDR2 YSLEER. The CDR3 spans 16 residues. CDR3 sequence reads: CASSQILGQGAYEQYF. The CDR3 DNA sequence: TGCGCCAGCAGCCAGATACTCGGACAGGGGGCCTACGAGCAGTACTTC.

The J gene is TRBJ2-5, the V gene TRBV2; a weak D match, TRBD2 (5 bases). Germline V gene data show CDR1 as SNHLY and CDR2 as FYNNEI. Trimming removed 5 bases at V and 7 bases at J, with 14 bases between. The CDR3 contains 13 residues. The CDR3 DNA reads TGTGCCAGCAGTTTTGACCCCGCGGGGACCCAGTACTTC. It codes for CASSFDPAGTQYF.

DNA for the CDR3: TGTGCCAGCAGCTTAGCAAGTGGGACTGAGGATGAAAAACTGTTTTTT. It is translated as CASSLASGTEDEKLFF. The rearrangement uses TRBV7-9 and TRBJ1-4; D may be TRBD1 (5 bases). V was shortened by 0 bases and J by 6 bases, with 14 bases between the two germline ends. Germline V gene data show CDR1 as SEHNR and CDR2 as FQNEAQ (reference sequence). CDR3 length equals 16 residues.

The chain is built from TRBV5-4 and TRBJ1-2; 8 bases match TRBD1. V shed 4 bases and J 4 bases; nucleotides not matched to a gene: 3. The germline CDR1 and CDR2 sequences are SGHNT and YYREEE (reference sequence). The CDR3 loop spans 13 amino acids. The CDR3 loop reads CASSLDRGYGYTF. The CDR3 bases are TGTGCCAGCAGCCTCGACAGGGGCTATGGCTACACCTTC. The variable domain in full, with the rest retrieved from reference TRBV5-4 and TRBJ1-2, is ETGVTQSPTHLIKTRGQQVTLRCSSQSGHNTVSWYQQALGQGPQFIFQYYREEENGRGNFPPRFSGLQFPNYSSELNVNALELDDSALYLCASSLDRGYGYTFGSGTRLTVV.

V usage is TRBV9 and J usage is TRBJ2-3; TRBD1 might be the D (5 bases). V was clipped by 2 bases and J by 0 bases, with 7 bases between them. The CDR3 consists of 14 residues. Germline assignment: CDR1 SGDLS and CDR2 YYNGEE. The CDR3 here is CASSVTGSTDTQYF. The CDR3 DNA is TGTGCCAGCAGCGTTACAGGCAGCACAGATACGCAGTATTTT.